This TCR beta chain was identified during a study of CD8+CD57+ T cells in acquired aplastic anemia. Germline CDR1 and CDR2: DFQATT and SNEGSKA (reference sequence). This CDR3 comprises 12 residues. Trimming cost V 8 bases and J 5 bases, with 16 bases left between them. Individuals selected for sequencing had exhibited CD8+CD57+ cell expansion on flow cytometry. Template material for TCR beta VDJ and CDR3 profiling consisted of genomic DNA. TCRdb analysed the reads with MiXCR anew, one entry per CDR3 protein. The data show about 180,000 distinct CDR3 sequences, with more than 60% seen just once and 40% to 50% held by the top ten.

The source of this sequence is a human donor with aplastic anemia. This chain links TRBV20-1 with TRBJ2-7, with D hard to call. The sequenced sample consisted of sorted CD4+, CD8+, or CD8+CD57+ T cells (not recorded which) from PBMCs. CDR3 region: CSYSGFNNEQYF. CDR3 DNA: TGCAGTTACTCGGGCTTCAATAACGAGCAGTACTTC.